The next 18 T cell receptor beta chains were all read from a single sample in a study of identical twins. Each CDR3 protein gets one entry after TCRdb re-called the 5' RACE reads with MiXCR. Of a few hundred thousand distinct CDR3 sequences listed, roughly 20% are singletons. Sequencing was done on a sample of naive T cells sorted from blood. The origin of the receptors is a man aged 50 to 59 in good health.

This clonotype turned up a few times. The chain links TRBV6-2 or TRBV6-3 to TRBJ1-1; D ambiguous. Germline V CDR1 and CDR2: MNHEY, SVGEGT. CDR3 length: 15 residues. Deletions cut 2 bases from V and 2 bases from J, with 12 bases between. CDR3 residues: CASSYDHSINTEAFF. The CDR3 DNA is TGTGCCAGCAGTTACGACCACTCCATTAACACTGAAGCTTTCTTT.

This clonotype has ten or more counts. V gene TRBV6-5 combines with J gene TRBJ1-5, with 8 bases matching TRBD1. CDR3 length equals 17 residues. After removal of 6 bases from V and 3 bases from J, the junction contained 13 bases not matched to a gene. Germline V CDR1 and CDR2: MNHEY, SVGAGI. The CDR3 here is CASSRGQAYLFNQPQHF. As DNA, the CDR3 is TGTGCCAGCAGCCGGGGACAGGCTTACCTTTTCAATCAGCCCCAGCATTTT.

The chain carries TRBV29-1 and TRBJ1-1; no definite D call. This CDR3 is 11 amino acids long. V was trimmed by 6 bases and J by 2 bases, leaving 7 bases between them. The germline CDR1 and CDR2 sequences are SQVTM and ANQGSEA. CDR3 sequence: CSVGTNTEAFF. The CDR3 region has the DNA TGCAGCGTGGGTACAAACACTGAAGCTTTCTTT. The whole variable domain, remainder taken from reference TRBV29-1 and TRBJ1-1, is SAVISQKPSRDICQRGTSLTIQCQVDSQVTMMFWYRQQPGQSLTLIATANQGSEATYESGFVIDKFPISRPNLTFSTLTVSNMSPEDSSIYLCSVGTNTEAFFGQGTRLTVV.

The genes are TRBV7-3 and TRBJ2-7, with 7 nucleotides matching TRBD2. Germline CDR1 is SGHTA and CDR2 is FQGTGA. The CDR3 is 15 amino acids. V trimming: 5 bases; J trimming: 5 bases; junction bases outside the gene matches: 12. The CDR3 here is CASSPSGGRAHEQYF. DNA for the CDR3: TGTGCCAGCAGCCCCTCTGGAGGGAGGGCCCACGAGCAGTACTTC.

This clonotype has just a few counts. J is TRBJ2-7 and V is TRBV6-5, with TRBD2 as a possible D gene (7 bases). V gave up 2 bases and J gave up 4 bases, with 12 bases separating them. This CDR3 is 14 amino acids long. CDR1 and CDR2 (germline): MNHEY, SVGAGI. As DNA, the CDR3 is TGTGCCAGCAGTTACCGGGGGGCGGGATACGAGCAGTACTTC. As protein: CASSYRGAGYEQYF.

This clonotype was observed a few times. This chain joins TRBV29-1 and TRBJ1-1; D is unclear. The germline V gene encodes CDR1 SQVTM and CDR2 ANQGSEA. This CDR3 region has 15 residues. Trimming removed 3 bases at V and 1 base at J, with 15 bases between. The CDR3 loop is CSVEPDGFGNTEAFF. The CDR3 nucleotides are TGCAGCGTTGAGCCCGATGGGTTCGGGAACACTGAAGCTTTCTTT.

CDR3: CASREGLQTQYF. In DNA, the CDR3 is TGTGCCAGCAGGGAGGGGTTGCAGACCCAGTACTTC. The chain uses TRBV28 and TRBJ2-5, with D maybe TRBD2 (6 bases). In germline, CDR1 is MDHEN, CDR2 SYDVKM. Trimming stripped 6 bases from V and 6 bases from J, with 11 bases between. CDR3 length equals 12 residues.

Points on this clonotype: This may arise from a read error, as a much more abundant clone is one base away. V usage is TRBV12-3 or TRBV12-4 and J usage is TRBJ2-2, with TRBD2 matching 9 bases. The CDR3 has 14 amino acids. CDR3 coding DNA: TGTGCCAGCAGTACCCAGCGGGGGGCCGGGGCGCTGTTTTTT. Protein: CASSTQRGAGALFF.

The CDR3 DNA sequence: TGTGCCATCCGAGCTCCCACCGGGGAGCTGTTTTTT. Protein sequence: CAIRAPTGELFF. This chain joins TRBV10-3 and TRBJ2-2; D unresolved. Trimming cost V 8 bases and J 4 bases, with 8 bases left between them. This CDR3 is built from 12 residues. The germline gives CDR1 ENHRY, CDR2 SYGVKD.

This chain uses TRBV6-1 with TRBJ2-7; D may be TRBD1 (5 bases). The V end was cut by 0 bases, the J end by 0 bases, with 9 bases between. The length of the CDR3 is 15 residues. CDR1 is MNHNS, CDR2 SASEGT, per germline. The CDR3 nucleotides read TGTGCCAGCAGTGAAGCGCCAGGGAACTCCTACGAGCAGTACTTC. Protein product: CASSEAPGNSYEQYF.

Details on this clonotype: Possible read error: a much larger clone is one base away. The rearrangement joins TRBV12-3 or TRBV12-4 to TRBJ2-5, with no clear D. V dropped 3 bases and J dropped 1 base, with 3 bases sitting between them. This CDR3 is built from 12 residues. CDR3 residues: CASSFAQETQYF. CDR3 DNA: TGTGCCAGCAGTTTCGCCCAAGAGACCCAGTACTTC.

The V call is TRBV6-2 or TRBV6-3, the J call TRBJ2-1, with 9 bases aligning to TRBD2. This CDR3 is built from 16 residues. From germline, CDR1 is MNHEY and CDR2 SVGEGT. The junction had 9 bases not matched to a gene; V was cut back by 2 bases and J by 7 bases. The chain's CDR3 is CASSYVRGGLHNEQFF. The CDR3 DNA reads TGTGCCAGCAGTTACGTGCGGGGGGGGCTACATAATGAGCAGTTCTTC.

The rearrangement links TRBV5-1 to TRBJ2-5; D unresolved. The CDR3 extends over 13 amino acids. Deletions cut 6 bases from V and 2 bases from J, with 11 bases between. Germline-derived CDR1 and CDR2 are SGHRS and YFSETQ. CDR3 coding DNA: TGCGCCAGCAATACTAACCATCAAGAGACCCAGTACTTC. As protein: CASNTNHQETQYF.

This clonotype was seen repeatedly, ten times or more. The chain uses TRBV7-2 and TRBJ1-4; a weak D match, TRBD1 (5 bases). The CDR3 loop spans 14 amino acids. The ends were cut back, 5 bases at V and 4 bases at J, with 11 bases in the middle. CDR1 is SGHTA, CDR2 FQGNSA, per germline. This CDR3 reads CASSIRGGNEKLFF. CDR3 nucleotides: TGTGCCAGCAGCATCCGGGGGGGTAATGAAAAACTGTTTTTT.

This clonotype was detected many times. CDR3: CASSIGLSTGYQFF. The CDR3 bases are TGTGCCAGTAGTATAGGTTTAAGTACAGGGTATCAGTTCTTC. This chain connects TRBV19 to TRBJ2-1, with TRBD1 as a possible D gene (6 bases). Germline V lookup: CDR1 LNHDA, CDR2 SQIVND (reference sequence). CDR3 length: 14 amino acids. V was shortened by 1 base and J by 13 bases, with 17 bases between the two germline ends.

This clonotype was detected only a few times. The chain couples TRBV29-1 to TRBJ2-3; TRBD2 agrees at 10 bases. Germline V gene lookup returns CDR1 SQVTM and CDR2 ANQGSEA. The CDR3 contains 13 residues. CDR3 DNA: TGCATGGCTAGCGGGAGATTAACAGATACGCAGTATTTT. This codes for CMASGRLTDTQYF.

This clonotype was seen a few times. The chain links TRBV20-1 to TRBJ2-1; D gene unclear. Germline V gives CDR1 DFQATT, CDR2 SNEGSKA (reference sequence). The CDR3 spans 14 residues. Trimming left V 6 bases short and J 0 bases short, with 12 bases between. The CDR3 here is CSAPTPSSYNEQFF. As DNA, the CDR3 is TGCAGTGCGCCGACACCGAGCTCCTACAATGAGCAGTTCTTC.

This clonotype turned up a few times. This chain uses TRBV20-1 with TRBJ2-3; D is tentatively TRBD1 or TRBD2 (5 bases each). The CDR3 covers 15 residues. Between the trimmed V and J ends, which lost 3 bases and 1 base, there was a span of 14 bases. Germline V gene lookup returns CDR1 DFQATT and CDR2 SNEGSKA (reference sequence). CDR3 in amino acids: CSASERGPGTDTQYF. The CDR3 coding sequence is TGCAGTGCTAGTGAGAGGGGCCCGGGCACAGATACGCAGTATTTT.